A selection of T cell receptor beta chains follows, all from one sample in a study of T cells after yellow fever vaccination. TCRdb itself ran the 5' RACE reads through MiXCR, one entry per CDR3 protein. Seen here are hundreds of thousands of distinct CDR3 sequences, roughly 21% observed once, and the top ten hold 14%. Specimen: PBMCs, collected 15 days after the yellow fever booster vaccination. Source of these receptors: a man aged 25-45 years who received the YFV17D yellow fever vaccine. CDR3s include the opening cysteine and the closing phenylalanine or tryptophan. Each record gives: clone size, D gene, J gene, V gene, CDR3 protein, CDR3 DNA. The D gene is left open where the match is weak. Clone size is shown for a subset of rows, as once, few, many or a class of expanded clone.

clone_size: few; d_call: NA; j_call: TRBJ2-7; v_call: TRBV11-3; cdr3_aa: CASSLSGREDYEQYF; cdr3_nt: TGTGCCAGCAGCTTATCGGGCAGGGAGGACTACGAGCAGTACTTC
clone_size: few; d_call: NA; j_call: TRBJ1-1; v_call: TRBV27; cdr3_aa: CASRSGPFSPEAFF; cdr3_nt: TGTGCCAGCAGATCCGGACCGTTCTCACCTGAAGCTTTCTTT
clone_size: NA; d_call: TRBD1; j_call: TRBJ2-1; v_call: TRBV29-1; cdr3_aa: CSVEGLRDSSYNEQFF; cdr3_nt: TGCAGCGTTGAAGGCCTCCGGGACAGCTCCTACAATGAGCAGTTCTTC
clone_size: NA; d_call: NA; j_call: TRBJ2-7; v_call: TRBV7-8; cdr3_aa: CASRPPGVLNGEQYF; cdr3_nt: TGTGCCAGCCGCCCACCCGGGGTCTTGAACGGCGAGCAGTACTTC
clone_size: few; d_call: NA; j_call: TRBJ2-3; v_call: TRBV19; cdr3_aa: CASSITSGDTQYF; cdr3_nt: TGTGCCAGTAGTATAACCTCGGGAGATACGCAGTATTTT
clone_size: few; d_call: NA; j_call: TRBJ2-1; v_call: TRBV7-9; cdr3_aa: CASRETTDGAYNEQFF; cdr3_nt: TGTGCCAGCAGAGAAACTACAGACGGAGCCTACAATGAGCAGTTCTTC
clone_size: few; d_call: NA; j_call: TRBJ2-2; v_call: TRBV29-1; cdr3_aa: CSVEYPPHHTGVLGVGELFF; cdr3_nt: TGCAGCGTTGAATATCCCCCTCACCACACCGGGGTCCTGGGTGTTGGGGAGCTGTTTTTT
clone_size: NA; d_call: TRBD1; j_call: TRBJ1-4; v_call: TRBV20-1; cdr3_aa: CSARRGPGEKLFF; cdr3_nt: TGCAGTGCTAGGAGGGGGCCCGGTGAAAAACTGTTTTTT
clone_size: few; d_call: NA; j_call: TRBJ2-1; v_call: TRBV9; cdr3_aa: CASSVDRDPYNEQFF; cdr3_nt: TGTGCCAGCAGCGTCGATCGGGACCCCTACAATGAGCAGTTCTTC
clone_size: many; d_call: TRBD1; j_call: TRBJ2-1; v_call: TRBV20-1; cdr3_aa: CSASPGQGINEQFF; cdr3_nt: TGCAGTGCGAGTCCGGGACAGGGAATCAATGAGCAGTTCTTC
clone_size: few; d_call: NA; j_call: TRBJ1-1; v_call: TRBV4-2; cdr3_aa: CASSQDARGEAFF; cdr3_nt: TGTGCCAGCAGCCAAGATGCGAGGGGTGAGGCTTTCTTT
clone_size: few; d_call: NA; j_call: TRBJ1-6; v_call: TRBV12-3/TRBV12-4; cdr3_aa: CASSRGREPLHF; cdr3_nt: TGTGCCAGCAGTCGGGGTCGGGAACCCCTCCACTTT
clone_size: many; d_call: TRBD2; j_call: TRBJ2-1; v_call: TRBV2; cdr3_aa: CASGTSRNEQFF; cdr3_nt: TGTGCCAGCGGGACTAGCCGGAATGAGCAGTTCTTC
clone_size: NA; d_call: TRBD2; j_call: TRBJ2-5; v_call: TRBV3-1; cdr3_aa: CASSQVASGTIQETQYF; cdr3_nt: TGTGCCAGCAGCCAAGTCGCTAGCGGGACCATCCAAGAGACCCAGTACTTC
clone_size: few; d_call: NA; j_call: TRBJ2-5; v_call: TRBV20-1; cdr3_aa: CSAPKGQETQYF; cdr3_nt: TGCAGTGCGCCGAAGGGCCAAGAGACCCAGTACTTC
clone_size: few; d_call: TRBD2; j_call: TRBJ2-5; v_call: TRBV20-1; cdr3_aa: CSARVVAGEETQYF; cdr3_nt: TGCAGTGCTAGAGTGGTAGCGGGAGAGGAGACCCAGTACTTC
clone_size: few; d_call: TRBD2; j_call: TRBJ2-1; v_call: TRBV7-9; cdr3_aa: CASSLAGGLAGGNEQFF; cdr3_nt: TGTGCCAGCAGCTTAGCGGGGGGACTAGCGGGAGGCAATGAGCAGTTCTTC
clone_size: few; d_call: NA; j_call: TRBJ2-1; v_call: TRBV27; cdr3_aa: CASSLIRGFYNEQFF; cdr3_nt: TGTGCCAGCAGTTTAATACGAGGTTTCTACAATGAGCAGTTCTTC
clone_size: few; d_call: NA; j_call: TRBJ1-4; v_call: TRBV7-9; cdr3_aa: CASSFPGLNEKLFF; cdr3_nt: TGTGCCAGCAGCTTTCCCGGGCTTAATGAAAAACTGTTTTTT
clone_size: NA; d_call: NA; j_call: TRBJ2-1; v_call: TRBV13; cdr3_aa: CASSLASSAQFF; cdr3_nt: TGTGCCAGCAGCTTAGCGTCTAGCGCCCAGTTCTTC
clone_size: NA; d_call: NA; j_call: TRBJ2-1; v_call: TRBV2; cdr3_aa: CASLWVNEQFF; cdr3_nt: TGTGCCAGCCTCTGGGTCAATGAGCAGTTCTTC
clone_size: NA; d_call: NA; j_call: TRBJ2-5; v_call: TRBV18; cdr3_aa: CASSYGTVQETQYF; cdr3_nt: TGTGCCAGCTCATACGGGACGGTCCAAGAGACCCAGTACTTC
clone_size: few; d_call: NA; j_call: TRBJ2-7; v_call: TRBV5-1; cdr3_aa: CASSLAGAGEAYEQYF; cdr3_nt: TGCGCCAGCAGCTTGGCGGGGGCGGGAGAAGCCTACGAGCAGTACTTC
clone_size: few; d_call: NA; j_call: TRBJ2-2; v_call: TRBV19; cdr3_aa: CASSILSSNTGELFF; cdr3_nt: TGTGCCAGTAGTATCCTTAGCTCGAACACCGGGGAGCTGTTTTTT
clone_size: NA; d_call: TRBD2; j_call: TRBJ2-3; v_call: TRBV20-1; cdr3_aa: CSALRYRGAGVADTQYF; cdr3_nt: TGCAGTGCGCTGAGATATAGGGGAGCGGGAGTGGCAGATACGCAGTATTTT
clone_size: NA; d_call: TRBD2; j_call: TRBJ2-1; v_call: TRBV24-1; cdr3_aa: CATSGALAEDEQFF; cdr3_nt: TGTGCCACCAGTGGGGCCCTAGCGGAGGATGAGCAGTTCTTC
clone_size: NA; d_call: NA; j_call: TRBJ2-3; v_call: TRBV12-3/TRBV12-4; cdr3_aa: CASSPLATDTQYF; cdr3_nt: TGTGCCAGCAGTCCCCTGGCCACAGATACGCAGTATTTT
clone_size: NA; d_call: NA; j_call: TRBJ2-1; v_call: TRBV12-3/TRBV12-4; cdr3_aa: CASSSPLAAYNEQFF; cdr3_nt: TGTGCCAGCAGTTCCCCTCTAGCCGCCTACAATGAGCAGTTCTTC
clone_size: few; d_call: TRBD1; j_call: TRBJ2-3; v_call: TRBV7-2; cdr3_aa: CASSYPRDRVTDTQYF; cdr3_nt: TGTGCCAGCAGCTATCCCCGGGACAGGGTAACAGATACGCAGTATTTT
clone_size: NA; d_call: NA; j_call: TRBJ1-1; v_call: TRBV20-1; cdr3_aa: CSAGTDHARTEAFF; cdr3_nt: TGCAGTGCTGGTACCGACCACGCGCGCACTGAAGCTTTCTTT
clone_size: few; d_call: NA; j_call: TRBJ2-5; v_call: TRBV28; cdr3_aa: CASIGGAVQETQYF; cdr3_nt: TGTGCCAGCATCGGTGGGGCCGTTCAAGAGACCCAGTACTTC
clone_size: NA; d_call: NA; j_call: TRBJ2-7; v_call: TRBV5-1; cdr3_aa: CASSLDSPPYEQYF; cdr3_nt: TGCGCCAGCAGCTTGGACTCCCCCCCCTACGAGCAGTACTTC
clone_size: few; d_call: NA; j_call: TRBJ2-1; v_call: TRBV5-1; cdr3_aa: CASSSDSPYNEQFF; cdr3_nt: TGCGCCAGCAGCTCGGACAGTCCCTACAATGAGCAGTTCTTC
clone_size: NA; d_call: NA; j_call: TRBJ2-1; v_call: TRBV12-3/TRBV12-4; cdr3_aa: CASSAPLVGEQFF; cdr3_nt: TGTGCCAGCAGTGCTCCCCTGGTTGGTGAGCAGTTCTTC
clone_size: few; d_call: NA; j_call: TRBJ1-5; v_call: TRBV19; cdr3_aa: CASSKGRDSNQPQHF; cdr3_nt: TGTGCCAGTAGTAAAGGTCGTGATAGCAATCAGCCCCAGCATTTT
clone_size: few; d_call: TRBD1; j_call: TRBJ2-6; v_call: TRBV5-6; cdr3_aa: CASSLRPGGSGANVLTF; cdr3_nt: TGTGCCAGCAGCTTGAGACCAGGGGGCTCTGGGGCCAACGTCCTGACTTTC